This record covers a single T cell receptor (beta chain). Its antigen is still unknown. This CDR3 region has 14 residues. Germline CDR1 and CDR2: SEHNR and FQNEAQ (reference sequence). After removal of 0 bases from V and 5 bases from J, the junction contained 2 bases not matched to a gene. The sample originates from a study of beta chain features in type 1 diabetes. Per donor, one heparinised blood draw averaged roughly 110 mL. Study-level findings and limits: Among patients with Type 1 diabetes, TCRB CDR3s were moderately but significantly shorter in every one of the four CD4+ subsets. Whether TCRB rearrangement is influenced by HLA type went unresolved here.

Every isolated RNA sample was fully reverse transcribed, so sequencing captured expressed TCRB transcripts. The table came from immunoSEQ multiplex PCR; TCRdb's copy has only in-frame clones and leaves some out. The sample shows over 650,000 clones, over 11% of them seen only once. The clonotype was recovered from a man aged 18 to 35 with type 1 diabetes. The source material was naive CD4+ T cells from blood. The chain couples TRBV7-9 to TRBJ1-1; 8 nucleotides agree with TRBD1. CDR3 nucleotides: TGTGCCAGCAGCTTAGCGGACAGGGCGACTGAAGCTTTCTTT. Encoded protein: CASSLADRATEAFF.